This TCR beta chain was observed in a study of T cell responses to AZD1222 COVID-19 vaccine. The study's findings and limits: White British people made up most donors, females outnumbered males, and clonal diversity was possibly underestimated. At baseline, just six or seven AZD1222 recipients tested seropositive. Targeting of unmutated variant regions was reportedly seen in nearly half of spike-specific TCRs.

Comments on this clone: Its antigen remains unidentified.

The CDR3 consists of 19 residues. The V segment lost 6 bases and the J segment 2 bases; nucleotides outside the gene matches: 17. Per germline, CDR1 MDHEN and CDR2 SYDVKM. Clones were read by immunoSEQ multiplex PCR, and TCRdb kept only the in-frame ones, dropping some. The sample yields about 83,000 clones, more than 75% seen once. The sequencing here drew on peripheral blood, taken on day 0 of MenACWY control vaccination. The sequence came from an adult in good health. The chain combines TRBV28 with TRBJ2-7, with TRBD2 matching 12 bases. The CDR3 sequence is CASRHRLAGVGRRPYEQYF. In nucleotides, the CDR3 is TGTGCCAGCAGACATCGACTAGCGGGAGTAGGAAGACGTCCCTACGAGCAGTACTTC. The variable domain in full, with the rest retrieved from reference TRBV28 and TRBJ2-7, is DVKVTQSSRYLVKRTGEKVFLECVQDMDHENMFWYRQDPGLGLRLIYFSYDVKMKEKGDIPEGYSVSREKKERFSLILESASTNQTSMYLCASRHRLAGVGRRPYEQYFGPGTRLTVT.